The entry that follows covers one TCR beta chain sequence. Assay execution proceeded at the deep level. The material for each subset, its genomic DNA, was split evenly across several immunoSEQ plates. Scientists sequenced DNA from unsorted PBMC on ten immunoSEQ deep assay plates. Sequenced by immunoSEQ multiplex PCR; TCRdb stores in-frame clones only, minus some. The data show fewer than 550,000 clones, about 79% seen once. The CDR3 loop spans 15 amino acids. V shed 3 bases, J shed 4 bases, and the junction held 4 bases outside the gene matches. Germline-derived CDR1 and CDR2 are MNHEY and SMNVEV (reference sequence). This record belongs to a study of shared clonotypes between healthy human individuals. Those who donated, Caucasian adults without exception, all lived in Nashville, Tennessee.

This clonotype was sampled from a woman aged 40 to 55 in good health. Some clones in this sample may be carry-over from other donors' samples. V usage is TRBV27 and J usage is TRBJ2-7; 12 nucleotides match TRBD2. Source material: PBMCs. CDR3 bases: TGTGCCAGCAGTTTGGGACTAGCGGGTGCGTACGAGCAGTACTTC. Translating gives CASSLGLAGAYEQYF.